This paragraph reports one TCR beta chain. The antigen is unknown. Primers: 60 Vbeta forward and 13 Jbeta reverse. The method was immunoSEQ multiplex PCR; TCRdb's version includes in-frame clones alone and lacks a portion of them. The sample has some 110,000 clones; around 76% are singletons. Deletions cut 3 bases from V and 5 bases from J, with 8 bases between. The CDR3 spans 12 residues. CDR1 and CDR2 from the germline V gene are SEHNR and FQNEAQ (reference sequence). The data are from a study of cytomegalovirus exposure and HLA in healthy donors. The study's findings and limits: CMV serostatus was the only recorded immune exposure for donors. Later work showed greater clonal expansion in HLA-associated TCR beta chains than in equally common others. It has been reported that TCR beta sequences accurately predicted the HLA-A and HLA-B alleles of most subjects. Association with HLA alleles at 0.05 false discovery rate was found for some 18,000 TCR beta sequences in a later analysis.

This sequence joins TRBV7-9 and TRBJ2-7, with D possibly being TRBD1 (5 bases). Sequenced sample: PBMCs. This TCR came from a man aged 35 to 55 in good health and CMV-seropositive. CDR3 loop: CASSLVGDEQYF. In DNA form, the CDR3 reads TGTGCCAGCAGCTTGGTAGGGGACGAGCAGTACTTC.